These 5 T cell receptor beta chains originate from one sample sequenced in a study of blood T cell repertoires in COVID-19. The data were produced by immunoSEQ multiplex PCR, yet TCRdb's version contains in-frame clones alone and is incomplete. The repertoire includes under 200,000 clones, about 80% of them detected once, and approximately 10% sits in the top ten. The material sequenced was peripheral blood. Receptors originate from a man aged 70 or older with active or convalescent COVID-19.

This clone was found once. The chain employs TRBV28 and TRBJ2-1, with D perhaps TRBD2 (5 bases). Germline V gene sequence: CDR1 MDHEN, CDR2 SYDVKM. Trimming took off 6 bases at V and 0 bases at J, with 24 bases between the two ends. This CDR3 region has 19 residues. CDR3 sequence: CASRPRGLASSSSYNEQFF. In nucleotides, the CDR3 is TGTGCCAGCAGGCCTCGTGGGCTAGCTTCTTCAAGCTCCTACAATGAGCAGTTCTTC.

The sample holds a few counts of this clone. Other DNA sequences in the same sample also yield this CDR3. The DNA of the CDR3 is TGTGCCAGCAGCCCGGGACAGGGGGGGATCGAGCAGTACTTC. Its protein product is CASSPGQGGIEQYF. J is TRBJ2-7 and V is TRBV7-8; TRBD1 aligns across 11 bases. The CDR3 covers 14 residues. V lost 5 bases to trimming and J lost 6 bases; unmatched junction nucleotides: 6. Germline CDR1 SGHVS, CDR2 FQNEAQ.

This sequence joins TRBV7-2 and TRBJ2-1; TRBD1 aligns across 7 bases. The ends lost 3 bases at V and 4 bases at J; junction bases unmatched: 6. The CDR3 has 15 amino acids. Germline V gives CDR1 SGHTA, CDR2 FQGNSA. In nucleotides, the CDR3 is TGTGCCAGCAGCTTCCGGGACAGAACATACAATGAGCAGTTCTTC. Translating gives CASSFRDRTYNEQFF.

The chain has TRBV6-5 and TRBJ2-7; D may be TRBD1 (6 bases). This CDR3 has 15 amino acids. Looked up from germline, CDR1 is MNHEY and CDR2 is SVGAGI. The germline V and J ends were trimmed by 9 bases and 1 base, with 19 bases remaining between them. The CDR3, as DNA: TGTGCCAGTAGAGATTGGACAGAGCCATCCTACGAGCAGTACTTC. Protein: CASRDWTEPSYEQYF.

The chain employs TRBV10-2 and TRBJ2-7, with TRBD1 matching over 8 bases. Losses at the gene ends were 2 bases for V and 7 bases for J; bases not matched to a gene: 4. This CDR3 spans 13 amino acids. Germline CDR1 is WSHSY and CDR2 is SAAADI. This CDR3 is CASSEPRGLEQYF. CDR3 sequence (DNA): TGCGCCAGCAGTGAGCCCAGGGGGCTAGAGCAGTACTTC.